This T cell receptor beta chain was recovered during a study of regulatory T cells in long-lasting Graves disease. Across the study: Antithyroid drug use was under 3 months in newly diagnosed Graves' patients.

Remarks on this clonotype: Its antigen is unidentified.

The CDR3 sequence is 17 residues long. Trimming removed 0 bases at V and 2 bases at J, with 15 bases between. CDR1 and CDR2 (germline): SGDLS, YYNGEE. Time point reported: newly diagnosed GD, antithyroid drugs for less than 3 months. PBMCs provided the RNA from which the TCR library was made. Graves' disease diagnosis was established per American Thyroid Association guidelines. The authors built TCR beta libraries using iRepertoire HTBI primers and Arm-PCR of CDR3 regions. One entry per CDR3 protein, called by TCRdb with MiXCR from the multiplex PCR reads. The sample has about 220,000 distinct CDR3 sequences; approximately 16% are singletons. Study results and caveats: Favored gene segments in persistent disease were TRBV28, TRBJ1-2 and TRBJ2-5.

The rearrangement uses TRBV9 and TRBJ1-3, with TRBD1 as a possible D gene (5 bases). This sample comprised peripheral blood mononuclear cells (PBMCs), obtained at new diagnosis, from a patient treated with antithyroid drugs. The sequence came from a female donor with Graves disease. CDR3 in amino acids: CASSVDQFLGAGNTIYF. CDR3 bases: TGTGCCAGCAGCGTAGATCAGTTTTTGGGGGCTGGAAACACCATATATTTT.